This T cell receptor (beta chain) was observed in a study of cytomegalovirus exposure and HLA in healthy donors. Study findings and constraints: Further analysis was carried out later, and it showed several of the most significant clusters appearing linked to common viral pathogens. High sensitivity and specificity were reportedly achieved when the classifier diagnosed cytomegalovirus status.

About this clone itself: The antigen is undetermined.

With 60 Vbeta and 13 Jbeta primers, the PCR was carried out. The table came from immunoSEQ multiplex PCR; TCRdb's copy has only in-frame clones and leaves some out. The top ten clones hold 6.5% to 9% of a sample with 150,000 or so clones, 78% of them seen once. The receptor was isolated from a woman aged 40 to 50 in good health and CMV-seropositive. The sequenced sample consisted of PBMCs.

CDR3 in amino acids: CASTKAGGTEAFF. The CDR3 region has the DNA TGTGCCAGCACCAAGGCAGGGGGCACTGAAGCTTTCTTT. The chain has TRBV7-9 and TRBJ1-1, with TRBD1 matching 7 bases. The CDR3 is 13 amino acids. Germline CDR1 SEHNR, CDR2 FQNEAQ (reference sequence). V lost 7 bases to trimming and J lost 4 bases; unmatched junction nucleotides: 6.